A selection of T cell receptor beta chains follows, all from one sample in a study of T cell changes during pregnancy in multiple sclerosis. Generated by immunoSEQ multiplex PCR, the TCRdb table keeps only in-frame clones and is missing some. The sample consists of approximately 92,000 clones, 85% to 95% of them appearing once. The material sequenced was peripheral blood, taken after pregnancy. Source of these receptors: a female donor with multiple sclerosis, enrolled in a pregnancy study. Both conserved end residues are part of each CDR3.

V gene: TRBV28; CDR3 protein: CASSLGNRVSPQHF
V gene: TRBV19; CDR3 protein: CASSEGQGLVGYTF
V gene: TRBV5-1; CDR3 protein: CASSWAQENTEAFF
V gene: TRBV30; CDR3 protein: CAWSWGQAEAFF
V gene: TRBV9; CDR3 protein: CASSVDAGGNTEAFF
V gene: TRBV7-2; CDR3 protein: CASSHQGQHAYNEQFF
V gene: TRBV9; CDR3 protein: CASSVPQGAATGELFF
V gene: TRBV7-8; CDR3 protein: CASSRRQGVSYEQYF
V gene: TRBV7-8; CDR3 protein: CASSLGAGGASGYGYTF
V gene: TRBV29-1; CDR3 protein: CSGETGSTEAFF
V gene: TRBV28; CDR3 protein: CASSSGQSRKNTEAFF
V gene: TRBV4-1; CDR3 protein: CASSRRDRGLNTEAFF
V gene: TRBV27; CDR3 protein: CASIGAGGLHLNTEAFF
V gene: TRBV11-2; CDR3 protein: CASSLGAGIWTGELFF
V gene: TRBV27; CDR3 protein: CASSLKAWGQGDYNEQFF
V gene: TRBV9; CDR3 protein: CASSVDPGQLLTNEKLFF
V gene: TRBV5-1; CDR3 protein: CASSLGQGGTDTQYF
V gene: TRBV28; CDR3 protein: CASSSPSAGGAYNEQFF
V gene: TRBV9; CDR3 protein: CASSDRVYGYTF
V gene: TRBV28; CDR3 protein: CASSAPRGPNTEAFF
V gene: TRBV7-8; CDR3 protein: CASTLRPGTEAFF
V gene: TRBV19; CDR3 protein: CASGSPGTYEQYF